Listed here are 20 T cell receptor beta chains from one sample, sequenced in a study of blood T cell repertoires in COVID-19. Only in-frame clones appear in the TCRdb table, and some are missing; sequencing was by immunoSEQ multiplex PCR. Among some 290,000 clones listed, more than 90% were seen once. Sequenced input: PBMCs or T cells enriched from blood (not recorded which). The receptor source for this set is a woman in her 30s who had been exposed to COVID-19.

In its sample, this clone was seen once. The genes are TRBV7-9 and TRBJ2-5, with 7 bases identical to TRBD1. The CDR3 is 14 residues long. V was pared by 7 bases and J by 5 bases, with 10 bases of the junction left unmatched. The germline gives CDR1 SEHNR, CDR2 FQNEAQ (reference sequence). The CDR3 bases are TGTGCCAGCACCAGAGACAGGGAATCGGAGACCCAGTACTTC. Amino acid sequence: CASTRDRESETQYF.

This chain links TRBV27 with TRBJ1-2; D may be TRBD1 (6 bases). The CDR3 runs to 12 residues. V was cut by 6 bases and J by 3 bases, with 8 bases left in between. Germline-derived CDR1 and CDR2 are MNHEY and SMNVEV (reference sequence). This chain's CDR3 is CASRGQDYGYTF. CDR3 DNA: TGTGCCAGCAGGGGACAAGACTATGGCTACACCTTC.

This chain uses TRBV5-1 with TRBJ1-4, with D unclear. Germline V gives CDR1 SGHRS, CDR2 YFSETQ. The V and J ends lost 2 bases and 3 bases respectively, with 8 bases between them. The CDR3 runs 14 residues. The CDR3 loop is CASSFSRANEKLFF. CDR3 DNA: TGCGCCAGCAGCTTCTCTCGGGCTAATGAAAAACTGTTTTTT.

The chain employs TRBV9 and TRBJ1-3; no clear D gene. V lost 2 bases and J lost 0, with 15 bases in between. This CDR3 is 17 amino acids long. The germline V gene has CDR1 SGDLS and CDR2 YYNGEE. The CDR3 DNA reads TGTGCCAGCAGCGTTGGGCCCATCGATATCTCTGGAAACACCATATATTTT. Its translation is CASSVGPIDISGNTIYF. Drawing the rest from reference TRBV9 and TRBJ1-3, the complete variable domain is DSGVTQTPKHLITATGQRVTLRCSPRSGDLSVYWYQQSLDQGLQFLIQYYNGEERAKGNILERFSAQQFPDLHSELNLSSLELGDSALYFCASSVGPIDISGNTIYFGEGSWLTVV.

The rearrangement links TRBV7-6 to TRBJ2-5; TRBD2 matches at 7 bases. This CDR3 comprises 15 residues. From germline, CDR1 is SGHVS and CDR2 FNYEAQ. The V segment lost 4 bases and the J segment 5 bases; nucleotides outside the gene matches: 10. In DNA, the CDR3 is TGTGCCAGCAGCTACAACCCGGGGGAGGGGGAGACCCAGTACTTC. It encodes CASSYNPGEGETQYF.

The rearrangement links TRBV3-1 (or the pseudogene TRBV3-2) to TRBJ1-5, with unresolved D. This CDR3 comprises 14 residues. V was pared by 1 base and J by 3 bases, with 7 bases between. Germline V gives CDR1 LGHDT, CDR2 YNNKEL (reference sequence). Written as DNA, the CDR3 is TGTGCCAGCAGCCAAGTCCTTAACAATCAGCCCCAGCATTTT. This gives the protein CASSQVLNNQPQHF.

The chain is built from TRBV7-2 and TRBJ1-2, with 7 nucleotides matching TRBD1. Germline V gives CDR1 SGHTA, CDR2 FQGNSA. Trimming at V came to 1 base and at J to 8 bases, leaving 7 bases not matched to a gene. This CDR3 has 14 residues. The DNA of the CDR3 is TGTGCCAGCAGCTTAGAACGCAGGGGGTACGGCTACACCTTC. This sequence encodes CASSLERRGYGYTF.

The genes are TRBV29-1 and TRBJ2-2, with 9 bases identical to TRBD1. Germline values: CDR1 SQVTM, CDR2 ANQGSEA. The CDR3 consists of 14 residues. J gave up 6 bases and V 6 bases, and 8 bases lay outside the gene matches. As DNA, the CDR3 is TGCAGCGTGAAACAGGGGGCCGGATCCGGGGAGCTGTTTTTT. Its translation is CSVKQGAGSGELFF.

The chain carries TRBV10-3 and TRBJ1-1; D might be TRBD1 (5 bases). The length of the CDR3 is 15 residues. Germline assignment: CDR1 ENHRY and CDR2 SYGVKD. Trimming cost V 1 base and J 4 bases, with 13 bases left between them. The CDR3 DNA reads as TGTGCCATCAGTGAGTTGGGGGGAGGAGGCACTGAAGCTTTCTTT. Amino acids: CAISELGGGGTEAFF.

The rearrangement joins TRBV13 to TRBJ2-3, with a weak D call TRBD1 (6 bases). Looked up from germline, CDR1 is PRHDT and CDR2 is FYEKMQ (reference sequence). CDR3 length equals 15 residues. The V gene lost 2 bases and the J gene lost 5 bases, with 14 bases spanning the gap. This CDR3 is CASSLYRAPQDTQYF. DNA of the CDR3: TGTGCCAGCAGCTTATACAGGGCCCCCCAAGATACGCAGTATTTT. Full variable domain (missing parts from reference TRBV13 and TRBJ2-3): AAGVIQSPRHLIKEKRETATLKCYPIPRHDTVYWYQQGPGQDPQFLISFYEKMQSDKGSIPDRFSAQQFSDYHSELNMSSLELGDSALYFCASSLYRAPQDTQYFGPGTRLTVL.

The rearrangement links TRBV27 to TRBJ2-1; D gene unclear. The CDR3 loop spans 13 amino acids. Germline assignment: CDR1 MNHEY and CDR2 SMNVEV (reference sequence). V lost 10 bases and J lost 2, with 12 bases in between. The DNA for the CDR3 is TGTGCCATTAGAGGCAGAGCCTACAATGAGCAGTTCTTC. Amino acids: CAIRGRAYNEQFF.

This clone was detected only a few times. This chain connects TRBV29-1 to TRBJ1-2; the match to TRBD1 covers 8 bases. Looked up from germline, CDR1 is SQVTM and CDR2 is ANQGSEA. The V segment lost 5 bases and the J segment 5 bases; nucleotides outside the gene matches: 10. This CDR3 has 14 amino acids. The CDR3 sequence: CSVFGTGSTYGYTF. In DNA, the CDR3 is TGCAGCGTTTTCGGGACAGGAAGTACTTATGGCTACACCTTC.

This clone was seen a single time. The rearrangement uses TRBV14 and TRBJ1-2; D not resolved. Trimming pared 4 bases from V and 6 bases from J, leaving 12 bases between. Germline V gene lookup returns CDR1 SGHDN and CDR2 FVKESK. CDR3 length: 13 residues. CDR3 in DNA: TGTGCCAGCAGCCGATTGCAGTTGAATGGCTACACCTTC. Protein sequence: CASSRLQLNGYTF.

V gene TRBV19 combines with J gene TRBJ2-1, with 9 bases lining up with TRBD2. The CDR3 loop spans 16 amino acids. J lost 1 base, V lost 6 bases, and 7 bases had no gene match. CDR1 LNHDA and CDR2 SQIVND come from the germline V gene (reference sequence). The CDR3 DNA sequence: TGTGCCAGTAGGGGAAAGCGGGGGGAATCCTACAATGAGCAGTTCTTC. It codes for CASRGKRGESYNEQFF.

The J gene is TRBJ1-3, the V gene TRBV7-9, with D possibly matching TRBD1 (5 bases). The V end was cut by 11 bases, the J end by 4 bases, with 15 bases between. CDR3 length equals 13 residues. CDR1 is SEHNR and CDR2 is FQNEAQ in the germline V gene (reference sequence). CDR3: CARSGERGNTIYF. CDR3 nucleotides: TGTGCCCGTTCGGGGGAAAGAGGAAACACCATATATTTT.

This clone showed up many times. The gene calls are TRBV27 and TRBJ1-3; D unclear. The CDR3 has 14 amino acids. Germline CDR1 and CDR2: MNHEY and SMNVEV (reference sequence). With 6 bases removed from V and 2 bases from J, the gap between germline ends came to 11 bases. CDR3 DNA: TGTGCCAGCAGGCGAGCGGGGACTGGAAACACCATATATTTT. Translated: CASRRAGTGNTIYF.

The CDR3 loop is CASSQMGLAGTQETQYF. The CDR3 DNA is TGTGCCAGCAGCCAGATGGGACTAGCGGGGACACAAGAGACCCAGTACTTC. The gene calls are TRBV3-1 (or the pseudogene TRBV3-2) and TRBJ2-5, with TRBD2 identical over 13 bases. The CDR3 extends over 17 amino acids. After removal of 3 bases from V and 2 bases from J, the junction contained 6 bases not matched to a gene. Germline loops: CDR1 LGHDT, CDR2 YNNKEL (reference sequence).

This sequence joins TRBV24-1 and TRBJ1-1; 7 bases line up with TRBD1. Germline V CDR1 and CDR2: KGHDR, SFDVKD. The CDR3 is made up of 15 amino acids. V was pared by 3 bases and J by 4 bases, with 7 bases of the junction left unmatched. The CDR3, as DNA: TGTGCCACCAGTGATCCGACAGGGTCGGGCACTGAAGCTTTCTTT. Amino acid sequence: CATSDPTGSGTEAFF.

This clone appeared once. The chain links TRBV2 to TRBJ1-2; D is undetermined. The CDR3 is 12 residues long. CDR1 is SNHLY and CDR2 is FYNNEI in the germline V gene. Trimming cost V 3 bases and J 8 bases, with 10 bases left between them. CDR3 loop: CASSDVGHGYTF. CDR3 DNA: TGTGCCAGCAGTGATGTTGGGCACGGCTACACCTTC.

J is TRBJ2-7 and V is TRBV28; 9 nucleotides line up with TRBD1. Germline CDR1 is MDHEN and CDR2 is SYDVKM. Germline trimming cut 6 bases from V and 5 bases from J; bases unmatched to any gene: 14. CDR3 length equals 16 residues. CDR3 residues: CASRSPGQGDGDEQYF. DNA for the CDR3: TGTGCCAGCAGGAGTCCGGGACAGGGTGATGGGGACGAGCAGTACTTC.